The TCR beta chain under discussion was sequenced for a study of blood T cell repertoires in COVID-19. Overall study: Sites across the United States, Italy and Spain contributed samples from acute and convalescent COVID-19. PBMCs, B-cell-depleted T cells, or T cells provided the cDNA or gDNA that made up the material.

Source study methods: The assay estimated nucleated cells by amplifying reference gene primers. Using immunoSEQ multiplex PCR, the repertoire was profiled, and TCRdb retains in-frame clones only, with some absent. V and J calls and clone size are those listed in that table; D and trimming were worked out from the DNA. Here the sample spans approximately 130,000 clones, roughly 72% being singletons. This CDR3 has 14 amino acids. Trimming removed 7 bases from V and 2 bases from J; junction bases left unmatched: 5. Per the germline V gene, CDR1 is LNHDA and CDR2 is SQIVND (reference sequence). The chain is built from TRBV19 and TRBJ1-1; 9 nucleotides align to TRBD1. Sequenced input: peripheral blood. The receptor was derived from a human donor in a cohort sampled during active COVID-19. CDR3 nucleotide sequence: TGTGCCAGTAACAGGGGGCTTTTTAACACTGAAGCTTTCTTT. Amino acid sequence: CASNRGLFNTEAFF.